The rows below give T cell receptor beta chains drawn from one sample of a study of metastatic and nonmetastatic thyroid tumors. TCRdb reassembled clones from the PCR reads with MiXCR. This table holds 20,000 to 25,000 clones, roughly 12% found once. Sequencing was done on a sample of blood. The receptors shown here come from a female donor with papillary thyroid cancer or a benign thyroid nodule (not recorded which). Some clones in this sample may be carry-over from other donors' samples. The conserved cysteine and the conserved F or W are not part of the CDR3 here. Fields, in order: V gene, J gene, CDR3 length, CDR3 protein.

TRBV2	TRBJ1-1	12	ASSAITENTEAF
TRBV12-3/TRBV12-4	TRBJ2-1	10	ASSLRWLDQF
TRBV3-1	TRBJ1-2	10	ASSQDGNGYT
TRBV7-9	TRBJ2-7	11	ASSLAAGYEQY
TRBV7-7	TRBJ2-2	15	ASSSPGTGGRTGELS
TRBV5-1	TRBJ2-1	13	ASSSSGTSYNEQF
TRBV5-1	TRBJ2-3	14	ASSLLASGTTDTQY
TRBV14	TRBJ1-2	10	ASSPVIGSYT
TRBV6-1	TRBJ1-6	11	ATSFGLREPLH
TRBV7-9	TRBJ2-4	14	ASSPGTAVAKNIQY
TRBV27	TRBJ2-7	13	ASSLLGTSGSEQY